This TCR beta chain was recovered during a study of blood T cell repertoires in COVID-19. Study information: COVID-19 samples, acute and convalescent, were from the United States, Italy and Spain. T cells, B-cell-depleted T cells, or PBMCs provided the cDNA or gDNA that served as material.

Original processing notes: By means of reference gene primer amplification, nucleated cell counts were estimated. Data came from immunoSEQ multiplex PCR; TCRdb stores just in-frame clones and leaves some out. V, J and clone size derive from that table, while D and trimming were established from the DNA sequence. This table holds 220,000 or so clones, almost 90% found once. The CDR3 extends over 16 amino acids. Trimming cost V 1 base and J 1 base; bases outside gene matches: 4. Germline CDR1 is SGHVS and CDR2 is FQNEAQ. Cohorts were based on clinical histories the participants reported. Material: PBMCs or T cells enriched from blood (not recorded which). The chain is built from TRBV7-8 and TRBJ2-5; TRBD1 matches at 9 bases. The TCR was taken from a woman aged 50 to 65 with acute COVID-19. The CDR3 region is CASSLGDREGQETQYF. The CDR3, as DNA: TGTGCCAGCAGCTTAGGGGACAGGGAGGGCCAAGAGACCCAGTACTTC.